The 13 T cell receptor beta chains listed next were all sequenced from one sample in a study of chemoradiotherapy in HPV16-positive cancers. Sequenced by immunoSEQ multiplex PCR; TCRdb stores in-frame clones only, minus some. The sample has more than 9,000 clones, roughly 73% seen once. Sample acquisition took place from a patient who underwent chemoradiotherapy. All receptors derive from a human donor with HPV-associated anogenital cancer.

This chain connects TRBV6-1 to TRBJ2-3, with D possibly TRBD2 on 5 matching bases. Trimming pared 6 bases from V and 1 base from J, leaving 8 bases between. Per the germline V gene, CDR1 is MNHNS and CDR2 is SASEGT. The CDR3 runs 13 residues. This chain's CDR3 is CASRGSGTDTQYF. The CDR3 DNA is TGTGCCAGCAGGGGTAGCGGCACAGATACGCAGTATTTT.

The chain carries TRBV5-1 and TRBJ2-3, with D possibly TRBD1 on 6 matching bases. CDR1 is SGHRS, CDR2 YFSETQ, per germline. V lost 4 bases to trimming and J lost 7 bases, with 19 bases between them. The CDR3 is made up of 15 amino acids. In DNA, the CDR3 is TGCGCCAGCAGCCCGGAGGACAGCCCTCTCAATACGCAGTATTTT. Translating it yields CASSPEDSPLNTQYF.

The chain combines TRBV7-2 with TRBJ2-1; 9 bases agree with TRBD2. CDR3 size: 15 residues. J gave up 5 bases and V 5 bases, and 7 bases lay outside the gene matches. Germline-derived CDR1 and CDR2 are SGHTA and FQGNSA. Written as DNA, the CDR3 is TGTGCCAGCAGCCCAATAGCGGGGGTAAACAATGAGCAGTTCTTC. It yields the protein CASSPIAGVNNEQFF.

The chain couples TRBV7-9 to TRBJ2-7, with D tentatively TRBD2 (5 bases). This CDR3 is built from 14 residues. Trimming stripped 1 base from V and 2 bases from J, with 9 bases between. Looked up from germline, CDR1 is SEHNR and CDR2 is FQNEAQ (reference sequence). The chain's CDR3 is CASSLVGATYEQYF. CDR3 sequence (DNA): TGTGCCAGCAGCTTAGTGGGAGCTACCTACGAGCAGTACTTC.

The CDR3: CASGQTQGAGGYTF. In DNA, the CDR3 is TGTGCTAGTGGACAGACTCAGGGGGCCGGTGGCTACACCTTC. The chain links TRBV12-5 to TRBJ1-2; 8 bases map to TRBD1. This CDR3 contains 14 residues. V was clipped by 6 bases and J by 7 bases; unmatched bases: 10. In germline, CDR1 is LGHNT, CDR2 FRNRAP.

The CDR3 protein is CASSPVASGNNEQFF. The CDR3 DNA reads TGTGCCAGCTCACCAGTGGCTAGCGGAAACAATGAGCAGTTCTTC. V gene TRBV18 combines with J gene TRBJ2-1; 7 nucleotides match TRBD2. From germline, CDR1 is KGHSH and CDR2 LQKENI. V was clipped by 2 bases and J by 5 bases; unmatched bases: 6. This CDR3 is built from 15 residues.

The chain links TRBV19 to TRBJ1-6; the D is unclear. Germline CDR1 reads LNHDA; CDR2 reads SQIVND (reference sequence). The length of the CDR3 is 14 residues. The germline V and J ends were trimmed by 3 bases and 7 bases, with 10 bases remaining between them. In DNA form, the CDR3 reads TGTGCCAGTAGTATTTTAGGGATGAATTCACCCCTCCACTTT. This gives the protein CASSILGMNSPLHF.

CDR3 residues: CASSTMTGKGNTEAFF. The DNA of the CDR3 is TGTGCCAGCAGCACAATGACCGGGAAGGGGAACACTGAAGCTTTCTTT. The chain is built from TRBV9 and TRBJ1-1, with unresolved D. Trimming shortened V by 4 bases and J by 1 base, and 17 bases separated the two germline ends. Germline loops: CDR1 SGDLS, CDR2 YYNGEE. CDR3 length equals 16 residues.

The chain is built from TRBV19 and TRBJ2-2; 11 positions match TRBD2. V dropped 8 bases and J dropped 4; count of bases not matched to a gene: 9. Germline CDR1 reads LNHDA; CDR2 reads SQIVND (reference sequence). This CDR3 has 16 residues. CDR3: CASLAPLAGGTGELFF. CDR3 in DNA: TGTGCCAGTTTGGCTCCTCTAGCGGGGGGCACCGGGGAGCTGTTTTTT.

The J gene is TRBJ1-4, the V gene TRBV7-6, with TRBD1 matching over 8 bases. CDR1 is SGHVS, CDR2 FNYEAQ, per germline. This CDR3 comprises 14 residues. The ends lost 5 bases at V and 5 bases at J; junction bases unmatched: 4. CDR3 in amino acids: CASSLGQGNEKLFF. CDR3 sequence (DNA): TGTGCCAGCAGCCTTGGACAGGGAAATGAAAAACTGTTTTTT.

CDR3 in amino acids: CASSGGTGFYTEAFF. CDR3 sequence (DNA): TGTGCCAGCAGCGGGGGAACAGGTTTTTACACTGAAGCTTTCTTT. The chain joins TRBV7-2 to TRBJ1-1, with D possibly matching TRBD1 (5 bases). The ends were cut back, 5 bases at V and 3 bases at J, with 16 bases in the middle. The CDR3 extends over 15 amino acids. CDR1 and CDR2 (germline): SGHTA, FQGNSA.

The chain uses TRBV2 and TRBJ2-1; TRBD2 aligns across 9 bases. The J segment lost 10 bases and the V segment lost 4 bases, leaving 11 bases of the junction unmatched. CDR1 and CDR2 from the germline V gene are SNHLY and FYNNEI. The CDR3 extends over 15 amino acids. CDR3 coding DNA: TGTGCCAGCAGTGGACGGCGGGGGGGCTACTCGGAGCAGTTCTTC. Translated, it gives CASSGRRGGYSEQFF.

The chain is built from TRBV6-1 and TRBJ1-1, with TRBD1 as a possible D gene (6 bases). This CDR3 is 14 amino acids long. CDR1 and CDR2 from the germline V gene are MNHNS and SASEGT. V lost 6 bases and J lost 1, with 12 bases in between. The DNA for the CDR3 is TGTGCCAGCAGCTTGGGGGCAGGGAACACTGAAGCTTTCTTT. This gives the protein CASSLGAGNTEAFF.